This T cell receptor (beta chain) was recorded in a study of beta chain features in type 1 diabetes. Study in general: Examination spanned 90 million to 140 million sorted cells from all samples.

There are 15 residues in the CDR3. Germline trimming cut 5 bases from V and 7 bases from J; bases unmatched to any gene: 11. Germline V gene data show CDR1 as LNHNV and CDR2 as YYDKDF (reference sequence). Sorting that relied on CD45RO/CCR7/CD25/CD127/CD95/CD27 yielded CD4+ naive, central memory, regulatory and stem cell-like memory cells. The entirety of the isolated RNA underwent reverse transcription, so expressed TCRB transcripts were sequenced. The protocol was immunoSEQ multiplex PCR, while the TCRdb copy is restricted to in-frame clones and leaves out a portion. The data contain nearly 250,000 clones, approximately 14% of them singletons.

The chain combines TRBV15 with TRBJ1-2, with 9 bases fitting TRBD1. Source material: naive CD4+ T cells from blood. This sequence was found in a woman aged 40-49 years in good health. The CDR3 DNA is TGTGCCACCAGCGTGGACAGGGGTTCTCTTCGTGGCTACACCTTC. Translating it yields CATSVDRGSLRGYTF.